This is a list of T cell receptor beta chains from one sample in a study of T cell changes during pregnancy in multiple sclerosis. Sequencing was performed with immunoSEQ multiplex PCR; in TCRdb, only in-frame clones are kept and a portion is missing. Here the sample spans under 50,000 clones, roughly 90% being singletons. This specimen was CD8+ T cells from peripheral blood mononuclear cells, taken in the third trimester of pregnancy. The receptors shown here come from a female donor with multiple sclerosis, enrolled in a pregnancy study. The CDR3 runs from the conserved cysteine through the conserved F or W. D genes are given only for firm matches. Some rows mark clone size as missing; the rest say once, few, many or name a class of expanded clone.

v_call	j_call	clone_size	d_call	cdr3_nt	cdr3_aa
TRBV27	TRBJ2-1	.	TRBD1	TGTGCCAGCAGTTTATTCGCGCAGGGGGCGAACAATGAGCAGTTCTTC	CASSLFAQGANNEQFF
TRBV4-3	TRBJ2-2	.	TRBD1	TGCGCCAGCAGCCGATCGGGACAGGGTCCCGGGGAGCTGTTTTTT	CASSRSGQGPGELFF
TRBV5-1	TRBJ2-1	.	.	TGCGCCAGCAGCTTCTACAGCCCGAGCTCCTACAATGAGCAGTTCTTC	CASSFYSPSSYNEQFF
TRBV4-3	TRBJ1-4	.	.	TGCGCCAGCAGCCAGGATATGCAGGCTTATAATGAAAAACTGTTTTTT	CASSQDMQAYNEKLFF
TRBV11-2	TRBJ2-7	once	TRBD2	TGTGCCAGCAGTCCGTTTATGGCGGGAGGGCCCCAGCAGTACTTC	CASSPFMAGGPQQYF
TRBV29-1	TRBJ2-1	once	TRBD2	TGCAGCGTTGAAGGTTCTTCACTAGCGGGAGGTTACAATGAGCAGTTCTTC	CSVEGSSLAGGYNEQFF
TRBV7-9	TRBJ1-4	.	.	TGTGCCAGCAGCTCGCGAATCCGGGAAACTAATGAAAAACTGTTTTTT	CASSSRIRETNEKLFF
TRBV7-9	TRBJ1-1	.	.	TGTGCCAGCAGCTTAGTAGTCGGTGACACTGAAGCTTTCTTT	CASSLVVGDTEAFF
TRBV6-6	TRBJ1-4	.	.	TGTGCCAGCAGTGCAGGGCCTAATGAAAAACTGTTTTTT	CASSAGPNEKLFF
TRBV5-1	TRBJ2-2	.	TRBD2	TGCGCCAGCGGGTCGGGGACTACGAACACCGGGGAGCTGTTTTTT	CASGSGTTNTGELFF
TRBV7-9	TRBJ2-2	.	TRBD1	TGTGCCAGCAGCTTAAGACAGGGGAGCACCGGGGAGCTGTTTTTT	CASSLRQGSTGELFF
TRBV5-6	TRBJ1-1	.	TRBD1	TGTGCCAGCAGCCCGACAGGGAGTACTGAAGCTTTCTTT	CASSPTGSTEAFF
TRBV7-3	TRBJ2-2	.	TRBD2	TGTGCCAGCAGCTTACTAGCGGACACCGGGGAGCTGTTTTTT	CASSLLADTGELFF
TRBV11-1	TRBJ1-1	.	TRBD1	TGTGCCAGCAGCTTAGGGACAGGAGGGAACACTGAAGCTTTCTTT	CASSLGTGGNTEAFF
TRBV7-9	TRBJ2-1	.	TRBD2	TGTGCCAGCAGCTTGGCGGGAGTTAGATACAATGAGCAGTTCTTC	CASSLAGVRYNEQFF
TRBV28	TRBJ2-1	.	TRBD2	TGTGCCAGCATCAGCGGGAGCTCCTACAATGAGCAGTTCTTC	CASISGSSYNEQFF
TRBV6-6	TRBJ2-3	.	TRBD2	TGTGCCAGCAGTTACTTTAGCGGGAGGGGGGATACGCAGTATTTT	CASSYFSGRGDTQYF
TRBV27	TRBJ2-3	.	TRBD2	TGTGCCAGCAGTTTATCCTCAGCGGGAGGGCCAAGAGAGGAGACAGATACGCAGTATTTT	CASSLSSAGGPREETDTQYF
TRBV30	TRBJ1-1	.	TRBD1	TGTGCCTGGAGGTCAGGGGGGTTGAACACTGAAGCTTTCTTT	CAWRSGGLNTEAFF
TRBV6-6	TRBJ2-5	.	.	TGTGCCAGCAGGGACTGGGAGACCCAGTACTTC	CASRDWETQYF
TRBV7-9	TRBJ1-2	.	TRBD1	TGTGCCAGCAGCTCCCGGACAGGGGATAACTATGGCTACACCTTC	CASSSRTGDNYGYTF
TRBV19	TRBJ2-3	.	TRBD2	TGTGCCAGTAGTTTTACGCTAGCGGCTAGCACAGATACGCAGTATTTT	CASSFTLAASTDTQYF
TRBV30	TRBJ2-7	.	TRBD2	TGTGCCTGGGGTAATAGCGGGACCTACGAGCAGTACTTC	CAWGNSGTYEQYF
TRBV4-1	TRBJ1-6	.	TRBD1	TGCGCCAGCAGCCAATTGCCGGGACAGGGGAAAAATTCACCCCTCCACTTT	CASSQLPGQGKNSPLHF
TRBV9	TRBJ2-3	once	TRBD2	TGTGCCAGCAGCGTGGGGACTACCCGCTTGGATACGCAGTATTTT	CASSVGTTRLDTQYF
TRBV7-6	TRBJ2-1	.	.	TGTGCCAGCAGCTTGGATGCAGGATACAATGAGCAGTTCTTC	CASSLDAGYNEQFF
TRBV10-3	TRBJ1-2	.	.	TGTGCCATCAGGGACATCCTCGCGGTGATGCCTAACTATGGCTACACCTTC	CAIRDILAVMPNYGYTF
TRBV7-9	TRBJ2-1	.	.	TGTGCCAGCAGTAAAAGAGGCGGGAACGTCGCGGGTGAGCAGTTCTTC	CASSKRGGNVAGEQFF
TRBV13	TRBJ2-1	.	.	TGTGCCAGCAGCCCCCATGGTATAGATGAGCAGTTCTTC	CASSPHGIDEQFF
TRBV6-1	TRBJ2-7	.	.	TGTGCCAGCAGGGTGACAGGAAAGTACGAGCAGTACTTC	CASRVTGKYEQYF
TRBV4-1	TRBJ1-1	.	.	TGCGCCAGCAGCCTCGGAGGAGGCCGTGAAGCTTTCTTT	CASSLGGGREAFF
TRBV4-2	TRBJ1-5	.	TRBD1	TGTGCCAGCAGCCAAGTACAGGGGGATAGCAATCAGCCCCAGCATTTT	CASSQVQGDSNQPQHF
TRBV30	TRBJ1-1	few	.	TGTGCCTGGGTGGGGGCGGTTGAAGCTTTCTTT	CAWVGAVEAFF
TRBV19	TRBJ1-1	.	.	TGTGCCAGTAGCCCCAGGGGTTCCACTGAAGCTTTCTTT	CASSPRGSTEAFF
TRBV5-6	TRBJ2-1	.	TRBD2	TGTGCCAGCAGCGGAGTGGAGCGGGAGATCAATGAGCAGTTCTTC	CASSGVEREINEQFF
TRBV25-1	TRBJ1-4	.	.	TGTGCCAGCAGTGAATACGGGAACAGGGATTGGGGATTGAAAAAACTGTTTTTT	CASSEYGNRDWGLKKLFF
TRBV7-2	TRBJ2-1	.	TRBD2	TGTGCCAGCAGCTACACTAGCGGGGGCAACAATGAGCAGTTCTTC	CASSYTSGGNNEQFF
TRBV19	TRBJ2-1	once	.	TGTGCCAGTAGTGCCCAGGGGAATGAGCAGTTCTTC	CASSAQGNEQFF
TRBV2	TRBJ2-7	.	TRBD1	TGTGCCAGCAGGGATAATGGACAGGGGGAATCCTACGAGCAGTACTTC	CASRDNGQGESYEQYF
TRBV7-6	TRBJ1-3	.	.	TGTGCCAGCAGCTCCCGGTGGAGAAAGGAACCCTCTGGAAACACCATATATTTT	CASSSRWRKEPSGNTIYF
TRBV19	TRBJ2-3	.	TRBD2	TGTGCCAGTAGTCCCAGACTAGCGGGAGGGCCCAAAGATACGCAGTATTTT	CASSPRLAGGPKDTQYF
TRBV4-2	TRBJ2-7	.	.	TGTGCCAGCAGCCAAGAAGGGGCAGGGCAAATTTCCTACGAGCAGTACTTC	CASSQEGAGQISYEQYF
TRBV19	TRBJ1-1	.	TRBD1	TGTGCCAGTAGTATAAAAAAAAGGGGGCCAACTGAAGCTTTCTTT	CASSIKKRGPTEAFF
TRBV9	TRBJ2-1	.	TRBD2	TGTGCCAGCAGCCCGGGGACTAGCGGAAGGGATGAGCAGTTCTTC	CASSPGTSGRDEQFF
TRBV4-2	TRBJ2-1	.	.	TGTGCCAGCAGCCAAGTCAACGATCTTTTTAGCAATGAGCAGTTCTTC	CASSQVNDLFSNEQFF
TRBV29-1	TRBJ2-5	.	.	TGCAGCGTTGAACGGCGGGTTGGGGAGACCCAGTACTTC	CSVERRVGETQYF
TRBV10-2	TRBJ2-7	.	TRBD2	TGCGCCAGCAGTGAGCCGGGACTAGTCCCTTACGAGCAGTACTTC	CASSEPGLVPYEQYF
TRBV4-3	TRBJ1-5	.	.	TGCGCCAGCAGCCAAGATCCAGGTACTCAGCCCCAGCATTTT	CASSQDPGTQPQHF
TRBV27	TRBJ2-7	.	.	TGTGCCAGCAGGTCGGGGTGGAGGGGAAGCGAGCAGTACTTC	CASRSGWRGSEQYF
TRBV29-1	TRBJ1-2	.	.	TGCAGCGTTGAAGATAGGCTAACAGAGCCACCCTATGGCTACACCTTC	CSVEDRLTEPPYGYTF
TRBV5-1	TRBJ2-2	.	TRBD2	TGCGCCAGCAGCTTGGCGCCGGGGAGGGCCGCAGCTGGGGAGCTGTTTTTT	CASSLAPGRAAAGELFF
TRBV7-9	TRBJ2-3	.	.	TGTGCCAGCAGCTTAGCGCTCAGGGGGGCAGATACGCAGTATTTT	CASSLALRGADTQYF
TRBV7-3	TRBJ2-5	.	TRBD1	TGTGCCAGCAGCTTAACAGACAGGGGGACCCAGTACTTC	CASSLTDRGTQYF
TRBV6-5	TRBJ1-4	.	.	TGTGCCAGCAGTTACGAGGCGGGTAATGAAAAACTGTTTTTT	CASSYEAGNEKLFF
TRBV4-1	TRBJ1-1	.	.	TGCGCCAGCAGGGACACTACGAACACTGAAGCTTTCTTT	CASRDTTNTEAFF
TRBV5-4	TRBJ2-2	.	.	TGTGCCAGCAGCTCCCTCGGGAGCACCGGGGAGCTGTTTTTT	CASSSLGSTGELFF
TRBV6-6	TRBJ2-7	.	.	TGTGCCAGCAGTTACTACAGGCAGGGGTCTCACCACGAGCAGTACTTC	CASSYYRQGSHHEQYF
TRBV9	TRBJ2-1	.	TRBD2	TGTGCCAGCAGCGTTAGCGGGAGCGACAATGAGCAGTTCTTC	CASSVSGSDNEQFF
TRBV15	TRBJ1-1	once	.	TGTGCCACCAGCACCATCACAGGGAATGAAGCTTTCTTT	CATSTITGNEAFF